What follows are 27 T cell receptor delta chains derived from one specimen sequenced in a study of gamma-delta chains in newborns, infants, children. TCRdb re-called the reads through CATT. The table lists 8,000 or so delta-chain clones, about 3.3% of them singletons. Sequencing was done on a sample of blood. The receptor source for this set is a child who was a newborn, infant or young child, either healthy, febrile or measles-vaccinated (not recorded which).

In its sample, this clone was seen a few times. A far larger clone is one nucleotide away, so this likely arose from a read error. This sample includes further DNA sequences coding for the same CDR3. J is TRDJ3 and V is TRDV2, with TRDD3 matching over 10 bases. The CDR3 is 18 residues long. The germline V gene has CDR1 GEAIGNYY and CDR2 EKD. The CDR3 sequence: CACDTGGYASWDTRQMFF. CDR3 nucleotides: TGTGCCTGCGACACCGGGGGATACGCCTCCTGGGACACCCGACAGATGTTTTTC.

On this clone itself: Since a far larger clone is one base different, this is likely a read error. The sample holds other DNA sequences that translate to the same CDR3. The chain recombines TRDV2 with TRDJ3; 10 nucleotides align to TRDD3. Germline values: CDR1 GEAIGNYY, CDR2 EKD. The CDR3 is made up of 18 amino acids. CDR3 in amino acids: CACDTGGYSSWDTRQMFF. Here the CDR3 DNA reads TGTGCCTGTGACACTGGGGGATACAGCTCCTGGGACACCCGGCAGATGTTTTTC.

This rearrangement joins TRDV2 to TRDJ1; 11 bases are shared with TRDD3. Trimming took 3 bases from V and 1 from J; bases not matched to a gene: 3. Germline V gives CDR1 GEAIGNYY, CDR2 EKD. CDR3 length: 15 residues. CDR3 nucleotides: TGTGCCTGTGACTACTGGGGGATAACCACCGATAAACTCATCTTT. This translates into CACDYWGITTDKLIF.

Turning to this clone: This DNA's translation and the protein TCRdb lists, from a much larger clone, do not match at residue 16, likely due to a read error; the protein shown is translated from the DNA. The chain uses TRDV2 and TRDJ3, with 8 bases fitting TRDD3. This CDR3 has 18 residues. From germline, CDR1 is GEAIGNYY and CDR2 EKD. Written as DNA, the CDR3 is TGTGCCTGTGACACTGGGGGATGGAGCTCCTGGGACACCCGACAGACGTTTTTC. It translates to CACDTGGWSSWDTRQTFF.

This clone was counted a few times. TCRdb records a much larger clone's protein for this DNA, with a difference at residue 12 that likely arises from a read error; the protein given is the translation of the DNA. The CDR3 reads CACDTGGYASWGTRQMFF. The CDR3, as DNA: TGTGCCTGTGACACTGGGGGATACGCGTCCTGGGGCACCCGACAGATGTTTTTC. The rearrangement uses TRDV2 and TRDJ3, with 11 nucleotides matching TRDD3. Germline CDR1 reads GEAIGNYY; CDR2 reads EKD. The CDR3 is 18 amino acids.

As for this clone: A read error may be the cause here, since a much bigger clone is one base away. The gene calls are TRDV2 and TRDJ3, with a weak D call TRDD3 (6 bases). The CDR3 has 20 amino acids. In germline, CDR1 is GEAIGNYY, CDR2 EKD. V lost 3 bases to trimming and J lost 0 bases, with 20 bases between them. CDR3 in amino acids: CACDPTGRYESSWDTRQMFF. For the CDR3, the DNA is TGTGCCTGTGACCCTACTGGGAGATACGAAAGCTCCTGGGACACCCGACAGATGTTTTTC.

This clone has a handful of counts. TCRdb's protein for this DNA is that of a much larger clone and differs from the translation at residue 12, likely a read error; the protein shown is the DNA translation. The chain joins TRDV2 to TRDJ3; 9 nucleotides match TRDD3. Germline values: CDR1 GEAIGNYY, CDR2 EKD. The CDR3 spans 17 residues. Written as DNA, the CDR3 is TGTGCCTGTGACTACTGGGGGAGCTCCTGGGACGCCCGACAGATGTTTTTC. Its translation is CACDYWGSSWDARQMFF.

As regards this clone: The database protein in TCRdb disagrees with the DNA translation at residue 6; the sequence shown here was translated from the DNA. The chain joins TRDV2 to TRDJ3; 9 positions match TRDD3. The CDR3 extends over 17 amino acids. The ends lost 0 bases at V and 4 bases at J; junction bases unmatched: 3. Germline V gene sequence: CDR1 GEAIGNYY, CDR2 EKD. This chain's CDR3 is CACDTPWGMWDTRQMFF. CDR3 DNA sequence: TGTGCCTGTGACACCCCCTGGGGGATGTGGGACACCCGACAGATGTTTTTC.

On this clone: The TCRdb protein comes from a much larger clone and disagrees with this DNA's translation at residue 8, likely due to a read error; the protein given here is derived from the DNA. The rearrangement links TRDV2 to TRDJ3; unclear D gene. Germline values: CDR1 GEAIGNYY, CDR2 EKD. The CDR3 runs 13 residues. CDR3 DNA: TGTGCCTGTGACACCTGGGACGCCCGACAGATGTTTTTC. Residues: CACDTWDARQMFF.

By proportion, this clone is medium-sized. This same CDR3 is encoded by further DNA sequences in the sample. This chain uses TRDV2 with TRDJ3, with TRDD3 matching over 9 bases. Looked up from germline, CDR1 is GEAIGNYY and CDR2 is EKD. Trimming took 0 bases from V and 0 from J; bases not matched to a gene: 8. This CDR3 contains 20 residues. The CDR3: CACDTGGYRRPSWDTRQMFF. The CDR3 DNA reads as TGTGCCTGTGACACCGGGGGATACCGAAGACCCTCCTGGGACACCCGACAGATGTTTTTC.

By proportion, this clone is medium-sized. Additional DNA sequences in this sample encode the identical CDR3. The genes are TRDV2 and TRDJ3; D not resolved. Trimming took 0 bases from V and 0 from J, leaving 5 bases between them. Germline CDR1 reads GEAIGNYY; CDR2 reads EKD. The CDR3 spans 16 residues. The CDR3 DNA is TGTGCCTGTGACACCTTGAGCTCCTGGGACACCCGACAGATGTTTTTC. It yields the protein CACDTLSSWDTRQMFF.

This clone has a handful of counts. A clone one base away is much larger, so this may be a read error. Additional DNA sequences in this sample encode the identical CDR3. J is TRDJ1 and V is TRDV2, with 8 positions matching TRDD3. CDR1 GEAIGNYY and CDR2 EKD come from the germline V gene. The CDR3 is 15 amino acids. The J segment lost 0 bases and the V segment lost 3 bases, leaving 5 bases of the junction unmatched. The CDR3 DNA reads TGTGCCTGTGACTTCCCACTGGGGGACACCGATAAACTCATCTTT. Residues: CACDFPLGDTDKLIF.

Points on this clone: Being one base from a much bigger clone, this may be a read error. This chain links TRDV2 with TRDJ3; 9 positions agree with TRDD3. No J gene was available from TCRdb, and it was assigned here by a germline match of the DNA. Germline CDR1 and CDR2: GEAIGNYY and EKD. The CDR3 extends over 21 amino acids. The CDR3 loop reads CACDTLGRTGGSSWDTLQMFF. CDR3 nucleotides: TGTGCCTGTGACACCCTCGGCCGTACTGGGGGAAGCTCCTGGGACACCCTACAGATGTTTTTC.

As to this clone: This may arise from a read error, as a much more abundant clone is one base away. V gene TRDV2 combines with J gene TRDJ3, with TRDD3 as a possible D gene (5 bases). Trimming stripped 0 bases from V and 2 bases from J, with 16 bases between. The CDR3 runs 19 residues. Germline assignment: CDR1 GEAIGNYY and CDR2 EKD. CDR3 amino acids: CACDTATGPRPWDTRQMFF. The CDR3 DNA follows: TGTGCCTGTGACACCGCTACTGGTCCTCGCCCCTGGGACACCCGACAGATGTTTTTC.

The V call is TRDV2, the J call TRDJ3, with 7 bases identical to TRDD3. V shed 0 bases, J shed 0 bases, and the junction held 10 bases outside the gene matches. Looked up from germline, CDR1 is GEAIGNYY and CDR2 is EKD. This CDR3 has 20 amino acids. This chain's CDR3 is CACDTGWGTKSSWDTRQMFF. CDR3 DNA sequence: TGTGCCTGTGACACCGGATGGGGGACAAAGAGCTCCTGGGACACCCGACAGATGTTTTTC.

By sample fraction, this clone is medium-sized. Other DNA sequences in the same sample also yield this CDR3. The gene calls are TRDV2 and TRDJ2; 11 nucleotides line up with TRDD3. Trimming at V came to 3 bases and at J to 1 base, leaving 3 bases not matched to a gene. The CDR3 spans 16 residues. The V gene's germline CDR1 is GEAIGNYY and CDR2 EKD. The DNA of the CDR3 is TGTGCCTGTGACGTACTGGGGGATAATTTGACAGCACAACTCTTCTTT. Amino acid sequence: CACDVLGDNLTAQLFF.

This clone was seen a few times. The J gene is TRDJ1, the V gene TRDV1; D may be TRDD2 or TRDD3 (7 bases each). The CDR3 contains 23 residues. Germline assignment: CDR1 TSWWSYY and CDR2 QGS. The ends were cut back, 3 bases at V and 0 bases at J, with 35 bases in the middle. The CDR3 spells CALGEVPTRDMGDRTAYTDKLIF. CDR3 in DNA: TGTGCTCTTGGGGAGGTTCCTACGCGGGATATGGGGGACCGCACGGCGTACACCGATAAACTCATCTTT.

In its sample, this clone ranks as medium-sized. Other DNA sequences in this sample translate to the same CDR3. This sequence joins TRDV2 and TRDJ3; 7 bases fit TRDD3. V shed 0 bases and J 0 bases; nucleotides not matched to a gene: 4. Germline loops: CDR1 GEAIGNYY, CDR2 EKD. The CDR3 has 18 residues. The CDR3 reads CACDTWGSLSWDTRQMFF. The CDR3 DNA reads TGTGCCTGTGACACCTGGGGGAGCCTCTCCTGGGACACCCGACAGATGTTTTTC.

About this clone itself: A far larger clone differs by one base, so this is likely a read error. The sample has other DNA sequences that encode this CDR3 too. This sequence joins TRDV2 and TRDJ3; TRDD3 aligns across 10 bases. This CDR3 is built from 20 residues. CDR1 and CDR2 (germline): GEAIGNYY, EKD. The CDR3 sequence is CACDGVLGDRSSWDTRQMFF. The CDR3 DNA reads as TGTGCCTGTGACGGGGTACTGGGGGATCGGAGCTCCTGGGACACCCGGCAGATGTTTTTC.

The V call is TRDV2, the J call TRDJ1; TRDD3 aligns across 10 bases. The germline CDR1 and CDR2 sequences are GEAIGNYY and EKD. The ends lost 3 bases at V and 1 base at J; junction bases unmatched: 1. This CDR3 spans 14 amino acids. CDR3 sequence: CACDDWGITDKLIF. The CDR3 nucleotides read TGTGCCTGTGACGACTGGGGGATCACCGATAAACTCATCTTT.

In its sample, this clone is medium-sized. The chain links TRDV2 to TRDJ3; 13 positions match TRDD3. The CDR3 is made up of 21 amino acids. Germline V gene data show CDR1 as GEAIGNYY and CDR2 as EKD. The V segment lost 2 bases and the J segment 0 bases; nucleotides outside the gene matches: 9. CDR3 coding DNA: TGTGCCTGTGACAGAGTACTGGGGGATACGCTAATCTCCTGGGACACCCGACAGATGTTTTTC. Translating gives CACDRVLGDTLISWDTRQMFF.

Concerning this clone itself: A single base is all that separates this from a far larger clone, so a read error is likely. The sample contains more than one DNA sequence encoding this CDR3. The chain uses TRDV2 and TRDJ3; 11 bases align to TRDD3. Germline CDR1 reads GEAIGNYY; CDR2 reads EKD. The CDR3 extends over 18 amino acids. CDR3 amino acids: CACDVLGDSSWDTRQMFF. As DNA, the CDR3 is TGTGCCTGTGACGTACTGGGGGATAGCTCCTGGGACACCCGACAAATGTTTTTC.

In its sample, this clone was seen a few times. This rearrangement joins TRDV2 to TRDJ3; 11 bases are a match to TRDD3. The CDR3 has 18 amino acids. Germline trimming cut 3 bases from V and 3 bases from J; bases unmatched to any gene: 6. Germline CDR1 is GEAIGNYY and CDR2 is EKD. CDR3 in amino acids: CACDPSWGIRWDTRQMFF. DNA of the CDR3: TGTGCCTGTGACCCGTCTTGGGGGATACGCTGGGACACCCGACAGATGTTTTTC.

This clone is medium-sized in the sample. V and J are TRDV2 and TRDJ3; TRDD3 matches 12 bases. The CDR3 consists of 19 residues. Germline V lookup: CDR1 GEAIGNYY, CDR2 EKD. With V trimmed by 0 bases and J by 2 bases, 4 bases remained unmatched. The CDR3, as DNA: TGTGCCTGTGACACCGCTGGGGGATACGGCACCTGGGACACCCGACAGATGTTTTTC. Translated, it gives CACDTAGGYGTWDTRQMFF.

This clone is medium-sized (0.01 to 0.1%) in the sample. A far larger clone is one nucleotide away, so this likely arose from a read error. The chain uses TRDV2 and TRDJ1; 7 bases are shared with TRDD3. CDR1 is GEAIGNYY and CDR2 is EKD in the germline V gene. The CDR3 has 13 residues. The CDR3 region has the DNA TGTGCCCGTGACACCTGGGGGACCGATAAACTCATCTTT. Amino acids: CARDTWGTDKLIF.

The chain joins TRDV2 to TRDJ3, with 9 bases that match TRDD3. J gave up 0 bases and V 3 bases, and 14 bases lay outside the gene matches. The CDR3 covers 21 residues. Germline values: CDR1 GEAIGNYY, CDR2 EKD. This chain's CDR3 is CACDPLLSGGFNSWDTRQMFF. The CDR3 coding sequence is TGTGCCTGTGACCCCCTTCTCTCTGGGGGATTTAACTCCTGGGACACCCGACAGATGTTTTTC.

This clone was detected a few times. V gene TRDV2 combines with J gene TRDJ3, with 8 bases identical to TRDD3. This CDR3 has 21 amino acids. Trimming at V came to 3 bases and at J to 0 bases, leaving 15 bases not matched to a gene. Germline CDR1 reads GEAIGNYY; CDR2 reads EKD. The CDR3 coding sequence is TGTGCCTGTGACCCCCTTCTCTCTGGGGGACTTAGCTCCTGGGACACCCGACAGATGTTTTTC. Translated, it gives CACDPLLSGGLSSWDTRQMFF.